At least ten counts were recorded for the clone carrying this T cell receptor (beta chain). What it binds is not known. The record originates from a study of T-cell reconstitution after alpha-beta-depleted transplantation in children. The authors prepared the TCRbeta library with unique molecular identifiers. TCRdb re-called the PCR reads through MiXCR, storing one row per CDR3 protein. The sample comprises under 100,000 distinct CDR3 sequences, roughly a sixth of which are singletons, and roughly a fifth rests with the top ten. Regarding the study as a whole: When one year had passed after transplant, most T-cell counts and diversity came from newly produced T cells. Surviving thymic progenitors and recipient T cells were the source of high TCRbeta diversity at day 60 in some patients. Where alpha-beta T cells came from about two months after transplant was reportedly several hundred expanded graft clones.

This TCR was sampled from a male patient between 2 and 15 years old who had a stem cell transplant for acute lymphoblastic leukemia, so the T cells may come from the graft donor. The specimen was PBMCs, mostly from graft donor cells, collected 180 days after TCRalphabeta/CD19-depleted stem cell transplant.

CDR3 bases: TGTGCCAGCAGCCAAAAAGAAGGAGCGGGGGTGGTCACAGATACGCAGTATTTT. Its protein is CASSQKEGAGVVTDTQYF. The rearrangement joins TRBV4-2 to TRBJ2-3; 8 bases map to TRBD2. The V segment lost 2 bases and the J segment 2 bases; nucleotides outside the gene matches: 12. The CDR3 length is 18 residues. Looked up from germline, CDR1 is LGHNA and CDR2 is YNFKEQ.